This T cell receptor beta chain was recovered during a study of prognosis after radiotherapy for stage I lung cancer. Overall study findings and caveats: Reportedly, the usage of TRBV and TRBJ genes was not the same in patients with and without metastases.

All patients were node-negative on CT and PET/CT, without prior chemotherapy, radiotherapy or other malignancies. For each of two time points, a roughly 6-milliliter draw of peripheral blood was taken. Germline loops: CDR1 LNHDA, CDR2 SQIVND (reference sequence). V lost 4 bases and J 1 base, leaving 7 bases between the germline ends. The length of the CDR3 is 13 residues. This clonotype was found many times. Its antigen remains unknown. From genomic DNA, TCR beta CDR3 was amplified by two-round multiplex PCR. Amplification during the initial PCR round employed primers specific to each TRBV and TRBJ gene. TCRdb independently ran MiXCR on the multiplex PCR reads; one entry per CDR3 protein. The sample holds tens of thousands of distinct CDR3 sequences, roughly 36% seen once.

The material sequenced was PBMCs, taken before or after stereotactic body radiation therapy (not recorded which). The V gene is TRBV19, the J gene TRBJ1-1; D is unresolved. The origin of this receptor is a donor over 45 with non-small cell lung cancer. The DNA for the CDR3 is TGTGCCAGTAGTAGAACCAGGAACACTGAAGCTTTCTTT. Translation: CASSRTRNTEAFF.